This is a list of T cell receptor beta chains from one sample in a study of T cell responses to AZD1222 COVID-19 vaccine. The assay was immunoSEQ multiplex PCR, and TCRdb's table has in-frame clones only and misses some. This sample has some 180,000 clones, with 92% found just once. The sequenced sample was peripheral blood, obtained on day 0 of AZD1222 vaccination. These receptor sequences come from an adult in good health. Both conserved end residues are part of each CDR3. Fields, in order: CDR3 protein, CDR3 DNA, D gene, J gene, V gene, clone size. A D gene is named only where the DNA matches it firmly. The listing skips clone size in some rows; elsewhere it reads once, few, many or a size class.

CDR3 protein: CASSLLPGRANVLTF
CDR3 DNA: TGTGCCAGCAGCTTACTACCGGGAAGGGCCAACGTCCTGACTTTC
D gene: .
J gene: TRBJ2-6
V gene: TRBV6-2/TRBV6-3
clone size: .

CDR3 protein: CASSINAQGASGGANVLTF
CDR3 DNA: TGTGCCAGTAGTATCAACGCGCAGGGGGCGTCGGGTGGGGCCAACGTCCTGACTTTC
D gene: TRBD1
J gene: TRBJ2-6
V gene: TRBV19
clone size: few

CDR3 protein: CASSPGDRGSGELFF
CDR3 DNA: TGCGCCAGCAGCCCCGGGGACAGGGGTTCCGGGGAGCTGTTTTTT
D gene: TRBD1
J gene: TRBJ2-2
V gene: TRBV5-1
clone size: .

CDR3 protein: CASSRKGVSTDTQYF
CDR3 DNA: TGTGCCAGTAGTAGGAAAGGTGTCAGCACAGATACGCAGTATTTT
D gene: .
J gene: TRBJ2-3
V gene: TRBV19
clone size: .

CDR3 protein: CASSLGGTASYEQYF
CDR3 DNA: TGTGCCAGCAGCCTAGGGGGGACGGCCTCCTACGAGCAGTACTTC
D gene: .
J gene: TRBJ2-7
V gene: TRBV7-2
clone size: .

CDR3 protein: CASSYRGGYGYTF
CDR3 DNA: TGTGCCAGCAGTTACCGGGGAGGGTATGGCTACACCTTC
D gene: .
J gene: TRBJ1-2
V gene: TRBV6-5
clone size: .

CDR3 protein: CASSHHRSGHGYTF
CDR3 DNA: TGTGCCAGCAGCCACCACCGGTCAGGGCATGGCTACACCTTC
D gene: .
J gene: TRBJ1-2
V gene: TRBV7-9
clone size: few

CDR3 protein: CAWSEGGPYNEQFF
CDR3 DNA: TGTGCCTGGAGTGAAGGGGGTCCCTACAATGAGCAGTTCTTC
D gene: .
J gene: TRBJ2-1
V gene: TRBV30
clone size: .

CDR3 protein: CASVVGGTGELFF
CDR3 DNA: TGTGCCAGCGTCGTGGGGGGCACCGGGGAGCTGTTTTTT
D gene: .
J gene: TRBJ2-2
V gene: TRBV28
clone size: .

CDR3 protein: CASSLDNYGYTF
CDR3 DNA: TGTGCCAGCAGCTTGGACAACTATGGCTACACCTTC
D gene: .
J gene: TRBJ1-2
V gene: TRBV7-6
clone size: .

CDR3 protein: CASSLGPSDYEQYF
CDR3 DNA: TGCGCCAGCAGCTTGGGTCCGTCGGACTACGAGCAGTACTTC
D gene: .
J gene: TRBJ2-7
V gene: TRBV5-1
clone size: .

CDR3 protein: CATSEGYEQYF
CDR3 DNA: TGTGCCACCAGCGAGGGCTACGAGCAGTACTTC
D gene: .
J gene: TRBJ2-7
V gene: TRBV15
clone size: .

CDR3 protein: CSVVRVLPEAFF
CDR3 DNA: TGCAGCGTTGTAAGGGTCCTTCCTGAAGCTTTCTTT
D gene: .
J gene: TRBJ1-1
V gene: TRBV29-1
clone size: .

CDR3 protein: CASSLEGRQGFF
CDR3 DNA: TGTGCCAGCAGCTTAGAAGGCAGACAGGGTTTCTTT
D gene: TRBD1
J gene: TRBJ1-1
V gene: TRBV7-9
clone size: .

CDR3 protein: CASSLISQQQGQDYGYTF
CDR3 DNA: TGTGCCAGCAGCTTAATTTCGCAACAGCAGGGCCAGGACTATGGCTACACCTTC
D gene: .
J gene: TRBJ1-2
V gene: TRBV7-9
clone size: .

CDR3 protein: CATGGGCYSNQPQHF
CDR3 DNA: TGCGCCACCGGGGGTGGCTGTTATAGCAATCAGCCCCAGCATTTT
D gene: .
J gene: TRBJ1-5
V gene: TRBV10-1
clone size: .

CDR3 protein: CASSDQATLFTDTQYF
CDR3 DNA: TGTGCCAGCAGTGATCAAGCCACCCTCTTCACAGATACGCAGTATTTT
D gene: .
J gene: TRBJ2-3
V gene: TRBV2
clone size: once

CDR3 protein: CASAGMSNQPQHF
CDR3 DNA: TGTGCCAGCGCAGGGATGAGCAATCAGCCCCAGCATTTT
D gene: .
J gene: TRBJ1-5
V gene: TRBV2
clone size: .

CDR3 protein: CASGKTSNYEQYF
CDR3 DNA: TGTGCCAGCGGTAAGACTAGCAACTACGAGCAGTACTTC
D gene: TRBD2
J gene: TRBJ2-7
V gene: TRBV6-5
clone size: .

CDR3 protein: CASSVVFGELFF
CDR3 DNA: TGTGCCAGCAGCGTAGTCTTCGGGGAGCTGTTTTTT
D gene: .
J gene: TRBJ2-2
V gene: TRBV9
clone size: .

CDR3 protein: CASSQEGRGLADTQYF
CDR3 DNA: TGCGCCAGCAGCCAAGAGGGCAGGGGGCTAGCAGATACGCAGTATTTT
D gene: TRBD1
J gene: TRBJ2-3
V gene: TRBV4-3
clone size: .

CDR3 protein: CASSLGGSAPYNEQFF
CDR3 DNA: TGCGCCAGCAGCTTGGGCGGCTCGGCCCCCTACAATGAGCAGTTCTTC
D gene: .
J gene: TRBJ2-1
V gene: TRBV5-1
clone size: .

CDR3 protein: CASSQPQGASAQPQHF
CDR3 DNA: TGTGCCAGCAGCCAACCTCAGGGGGCTAGCGCTCAGCCCCAGCATTTT
D gene: TRBD1
J gene: TRBJ1-5
V gene: TRBV4-2
clone size: .

CDR3 protein: CASSLGQFYEQYF
CDR3 DNA: TGTGCCAGCTCACTGGGACAGTTCTACGAGCAGTACTTC
D gene: TRBD1
J gene: TRBJ2-7
V gene: TRBV18
clone size: .

CDR3 protein: CASSRNTPTDTQYF
CDR3 DNA: TGTGCCAGCAGCCGAAACACCCCCACAGATACGCAGTATTTT
D gene: .
J gene: TRBJ2-3
V gene: TRBV6-5
clone size: .

CDR3 protein: CASSPTAGIFDTDTQYF
CDR3 DNA: TGCGCCAGCAGCCCAACCGCAGGTATCTTCGACACAGATACGCAGTATTTT
D gene: .
J gene: TRBJ2-3
V gene: TRBV5-1
clone size: .

CDR3 protein: CASSLARQGARYGYTF
CDR3 DNA: TGCGCCAGCAGCTTGGCCCGCCAGGGGGCGCGGTATGGCTACACCTTC
D gene: TRBD1
J gene: TRBJ1-2
V gene: TRBV5-1
clone size: .

CDR3 protein: CASSEALRGTQYF
CDR3 DNA: TGTGCCAGCAGTGAAGCGCTTCGAGGGACCCAGTACTTC
D gene: .
J gene: TRBJ2-5
V gene: TRBV6-1
clone size: .

CDR3 protein: CAQRSGGGNEKLFF
CDR3 DNA: TGTGCCCAGAGATCGGGCGGCGGTAATGAAAAACTGTTTTTT
D gene: .
J gene: TRBJ1-4
V gene: TRBV21-1
clone size: .

CDR3 protein: CASSPRAPGGLNEQFF
CDR3 DNA: TGTGCCAGCAGCCCGAGGGCCCCGGGGGGGCTCAATGAGCAGTTCTTC
D gene: TRBD2
J gene: TRBJ2-1
V gene: TRBV9
clone size: .

CDR3 protein: CASSQLGSSYEQYF
CDR3 DNA: TGTGCCAGCAGCCAACTCGGGAGCTCCTACGAGCAGTACTTC
D gene: .
J gene: TRBJ2-7
V gene: TRBV27
clone size: .

CDR3 protein: CASSQQGVVREKLFF
CDR3 DNA: TGTGCCAGCAGCCAACAGGGGGTTGTTCGGGAAAAACTGTTTTTT
D gene: TRBD1
J gene: TRBJ1-4
V gene: TRBV2
clone size: .

CDR3 protein: CASSPGPGGNTIYF
CDR3 DNA: TGTGCCAGCAGCCCCGGCCCAGGGGGAAACACCATATATTTT
D gene: .
J gene: TRBJ1-3
V gene: TRBV7-9
clone size: .

CDR3 protein: CASSEGPRGETQYF
CDR3 DNA: TGCGCCAGCAGTGAGGGTCCTCGCGGGGAGACCCAGTACTTC
D gene: .
J gene: TRBJ2-5
V gene: TRBV10-2
clone size: .

CDR3 protein: CASSLGQAGRGTEAFF
CDR3 DNA: TGTGCCAGCAGTTTAGGCCAGGCGGGACGGGGTACTGAAGCTTTCTTT
D gene: .
J gene: TRBJ1-1
V gene: TRBV27
clone size: .

CDR3 protein: CASSRYGGGGNQPQHF
CDR3 DNA: TGTGCCAGCAGCCGATATGGCGGAGGGGGAAATCAGCCCCAGCATTTT
D gene: .
J gene: TRBJ1-5
V gene: TRBV27
clone size: .

CDR3 protein: CASQGRGMNTEAFF
CDR3 DNA: TGCGCCAGCCAGGGCAGGGGGATGAACACTGAAGCTTTCTTT
D gene: TRBD1
J gene: TRBJ1-1
V gene: TRBV23-1
clone size: .

CDR3 protein: CASSYRWTEDRGYTF
CDR3 DNA: TGTGCCAGCAGTTATCGCTGGACCGAGGATCGGGGCTACACCTTC
D gene: .
J gene: TRBJ1-2
V gene: TRBV6-5
clone size: .

CDR3 protein: CASSPGTGNQPQHF
CDR3 DNA: TGTGCCAGCTCACCAGGGACGGGGAATCAGCCCCAGCATTTT
D gene: .
J gene: TRBJ1-5
V gene: TRBV18
clone size: .

CDR3 protein: CASSSDRGLSNQPQHF
CDR3 DNA: TGTGCCAGCAGCTCGGACAGGGGGCTGAGCAATCAGCCCCAGCATTTT
D gene: TRBD1
J gene: TRBJ1-5
V gene: TRBV2
clone size: .

CDR3 protein: CASSVGGLAGVNEQFF
CDR3 DNA: TGTGCCAGCAGCGTAGGGGGTTTAGCGGGCGTCAATGAGCAGTTCTTC
D gene: TRBD2
J gene: TRBJ2-1
V gene: TRBV9
clone size: .

CDR3 protein: CASRRPGLGQETQYF
CDR3 DNA: TGTGCCAGCAGACGGCCGGGACTAGGCCAAGAGACCCAGTACTTC
D gene: TRBD2
J gene: TRBJ2-5
V gene: TRBV28
clone size: .